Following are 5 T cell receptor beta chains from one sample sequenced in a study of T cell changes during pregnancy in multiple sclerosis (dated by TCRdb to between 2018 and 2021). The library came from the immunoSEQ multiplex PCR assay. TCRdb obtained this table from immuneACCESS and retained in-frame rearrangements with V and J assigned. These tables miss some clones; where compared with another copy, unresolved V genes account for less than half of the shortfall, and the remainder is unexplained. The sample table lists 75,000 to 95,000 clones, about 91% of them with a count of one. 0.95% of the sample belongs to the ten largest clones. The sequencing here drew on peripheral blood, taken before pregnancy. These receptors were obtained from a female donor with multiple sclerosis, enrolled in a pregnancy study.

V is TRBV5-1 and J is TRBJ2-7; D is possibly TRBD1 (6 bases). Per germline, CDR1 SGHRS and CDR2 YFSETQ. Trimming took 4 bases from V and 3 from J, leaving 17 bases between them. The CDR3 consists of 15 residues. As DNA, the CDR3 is TGCGCCAGCAGCCGCAACTATGGACAGAACTACGAGCAGTACTTC. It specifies CASSRNYGQNYEQYF.

The CDR3 loop is CASSYKGREGYFSYNEQFF. CDR3 bases: TGTGCCAGCAGTTATAAGGGCAGGGAGGGATATTTCTCCTACAATGAGCAGTTCTTC. The rearrangement uses TRBV6-9 and TRBJ2-1; TRBD2 aligns across 7 bases. The CDR3 has 19 residues. Germline CDR1 is MNHGY and CDR2 is SVAAGI. Losses at the gene ends were 2 bases for V and 0 bases for J; bases not matched to a gene: 13.

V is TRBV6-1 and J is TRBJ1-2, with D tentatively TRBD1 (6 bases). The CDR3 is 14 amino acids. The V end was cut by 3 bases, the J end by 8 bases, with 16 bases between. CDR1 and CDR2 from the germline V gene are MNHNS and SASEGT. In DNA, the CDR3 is TGTGCCAGCAGTGACTCGTCACAGGGTTACGGCTACACCTTC. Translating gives CASSDSSQGYGYTF.

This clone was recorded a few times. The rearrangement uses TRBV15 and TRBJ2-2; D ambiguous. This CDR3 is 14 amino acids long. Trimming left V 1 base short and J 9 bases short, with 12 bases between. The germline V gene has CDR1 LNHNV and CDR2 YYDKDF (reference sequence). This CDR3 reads CATSRVQISRELFF. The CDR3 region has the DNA TGTGCCACCAGCAGAGTTCAGATCTCTCGGGAGCTGTTTTTT.

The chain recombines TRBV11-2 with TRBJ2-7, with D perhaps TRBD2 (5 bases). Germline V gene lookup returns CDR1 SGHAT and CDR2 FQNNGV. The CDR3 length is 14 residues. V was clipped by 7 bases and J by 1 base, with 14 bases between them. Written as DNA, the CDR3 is TGTGCCAGCACCCTACGCCGGGAATCCTACGAGCAGTACTTC. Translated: CASTLRRESYEQYF. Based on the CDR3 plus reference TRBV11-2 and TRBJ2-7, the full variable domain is EAGVAQSPRYKIIEKRQSVAFWCNPISGHATLYWYQQILGQGPKLLIQFQNNGVVDDSQLPKDRFSAERLKGVDSTLKIQPAKLEDSAVYLCASTLRRESYEQYFGPGTRLTVT.